The sequence of this TCR beta chain was determined in a study of Graves' ophthalmopathy and Graves' hyperthyroidism. Study information: Stable hyperthyroidism was defined by absence of ophthalmopathy within 18 months of follow-up. General study findings and limits: Blood also harbored most expanded thyroid clonotypes above 0.001 frequency.

Patients in the hyperthyroidism group, adults aged 18 to 65, were newly diagnosed, under 2 months' duration. This clonotype has at least ten counts. Its antigen is not known. Germline values: CDR1 KGHDR, CDR2 SFDVKD. The V end was cut by 3 bases, the J end by 8 bases, with 9 bases between. The CDR3 contains 12 residues. Beta-chain TCR CDR3 regions were amplified from RNA transcripts. Second-round multiplex PCR came after a first-round RT-PCR that employed HTBI primers. TCRdb re-derived calls from the multiplex PCR reads in MiXCR, one entry per CDR3 protein. The table has roughly 1.1 million distinct CDR3 sequences, roughly 35% seen once.

What was sequenced was peripheral blood or thyroid tissue (not recorded which). The TCR originated in an adult man with Graves' hyperthyroidism. The rearrangement links TRBV24-1 to TRBJ1-2; D gene ambiguous. CDR3 DNA sequence: TGTGCCACCAGTGATCCCTCCCACGGCTACACCTTC. Translation: CATSDPSHGYTF.